The clone carrying this T cell receptor beta chain was found a few times. The antigen is unknown. As every portion of the isolated RNA was reverse transcribed, the sequencing read expressed TCRB transcripts. Libraries were prepared by immunoSEQ multiplex PCR; TCRdb keeps only in-frame clonotypes and omits some of them. Of approximately 170,000 clones listed, less than 9.5% were seen once; the top ten hold about 2.5%. This entry comes from a study of beta chain features in type 1 diabetes. Study context: Patients did not differ from healthy donors in age, gender or cell yield. Study-wide findings and caveats: Cells carrying high TCR expression could end up over-represented when cDNA is sequenced. Type 1 diabetes patients had TCRB CDR3s that were shorter (moderately but significantly so) in all four CD4+ subsets.

CDR3 length: 13 amino acids. V was pared by 2 bases and J by 5 bases, with 5 bases of the junction left unmatched. CDR1 and CDR2 from the germline V gene are SQVTM and ANQGSEA. This chain uses TRBV29-1 with TRBJ1-1; 7 nucleotides agree with TRBD1. The clonotype originates from a woman in her late teens or twenties in good health. Material: central memory CD4+ T cells from blood. CDR3 DNA sequence: TGCAGCGTTGAAACTACACAGGGGACTGAAGCTTTCTTT. It specifies CSVETTQGTEAFF. The complete variable domain, with remaining parts taken from reference TRBV29-1 and TRBJ1-1, reads SAVISQKPSRDICQRGTSLTIQCQVDSQVTMMFWYRQQPGQSLTLIATANQGSEATYESGFVIDKFPISRPNLTFSTLTVSNMSPEDSSIYLCSVETTQGTEAFFGQGTRLTVV.